Listed here are 28 T cell receptor beta chains from one sample, sequenced in a study of blood T cell repertoires in COVID-19 (dated by TCRdb to 2019 to 2021). Library method: the immunoSEQ multiplex PCR assay. TCRdb's version of the immuneACCESS table is confined to in-frame rearrangements and falls short of the full clone set. An unresolved V gene accounts for under half of the shortfall where checked; the remainder is of unknown origin. Across this sample there are about 240,000 clones, with 85% to 95% seen only once. Over 0.8% of the sample comes from the top ten. The sample was peripheral blood. These receptors came from a man younger than 40 with COVID-19, enrolled during active disease.

This clone was recorded once. The chain couples TRBV5-1 to TRBJ1-2, with no clear D. Germline CDR1 reads SGHRS; CDR2 reads YFSETQ. V was cut by 5 bases and J by 0 bases, with 14 bases left in between. This CDR3 has 15 residues. The CDR3 here is CASRPLGDSNYGYTF. In DNA form, the CDR3 reads TGCGCCAGCAGACCACTCGGGGATTCTAACTATGGCTACACCTTC.

This clone was picked up one time. The V gene is TRBV10-3, the J gene TRBJ1-2; tentatively, D is TRBD1 (6 bases). CDR1 and CDR2 from the germline V gene are ENHRY and SYGVKD. Trimming removed 0 bases at V and 8 bases at J, with 16 bases between. The CDR3 runs 15 residues. The CDR3, as DNA: TGTGCCATCAGTGAGTCGAGGGGGTCCACCCAAGGCTACACCTTC. This gives the protein CAISESRGSTQGYTF.

The chain links TRBV5-7 to TRBJ1-5; TRBD1 aligns across 8 bases. TRBV5-7 is an ORF; its function is uncertain. V gave up 0 bases and J gave up 2 bases; unmatched junction bases: 4. The CDR3 length is 16 residues. CDR3 protein: CASSLDRGEGNQPQHF. In nucleotides, the CDR3 is TGTGCCAGCAGCTTGGACAGGGGGGAGGGCAATCAGCCCCAGCATTTT.

The chain uses TRBV5-4 and TRBJ1-6, with a weak D call TRBD1 (6 bases). Looked up from germline, CDR1 is SGHNT and CDR2 is YYREEE (reference sequence). The CDR3 runs 15 residues. V dropped 3 bases and J dropped 10 bases, with 17 bases sitting between them. Here the CDR3 reads CASSSRGTIRSPLHF. CDR3 bases: TGTGCCAGCAGCTCAAGGGGGACCATACGATCACCCCTCCACTTT. Full variable domain (outside the CDR3, taken from reference TRBV5-4 and TRBJ1-6): ETGVTQSPTHLIKTRGQQVTLRCSSQSGHNTVSWYQQALGQGPQFIFQYYREEENGRGNFPPRFSGLQFPNYSSELNVNALELDDSALYLCASSSRGTIRSPLHFGNGTRLTVT.

The chain combines TRBV5-1 with TRBJ2-5, with D possibly TRBD1 on 5 matching bases. Deletions cut 0 bases from V and 5 bases from J, with 14 bases between. The length of the CDR3 is 15 residues. The germline V gene encodes CDR1 SGHRS and CDR2 YFSETQ. CDR3 region: CASSLGSGPRETQYF. CDR3 sequence (DNA): TGCGCCAGCAGCTTGGGGTCAGGGCCACGGGAGACCCAGTACTTC.

V gene TRBV7-2 combines with J gene TRBJ1-1; D gene unclear. V lost 7 bases to trimming and J lost 3 bases, with 12 bases between them. CDR1 is SGHTA, CDR2 FQGNSA, per germline. The CDR3 covers 13 residues. The CDR3 DNA follows: TGTGCCAGCACCACCTACGGGGACACTGAAGCTTTCTTT. As protein: CASTTYGDTEAFF.

The chain recombines TRBV4-1 with TRBJ2-2, with 9 bases matching TRBD1. The V gene's germline CDR1 is MGHRA and CDR2 YSYEKL. J lost 2 bases, V lost 0 bases, and 19 bases had no gene match. This CDR3 spans 22 amino acids. In nucleotides, the CDR3 is TGCGCCAGCAGCCAAGAGGGCGGGGACAGGGCCCTAATCGGGTCAAACACCGGGGAGCTGTTTTTT. This codes for CASSQEGGDRALIGSNTGELFF.

V is TRBV6-1 and J is TRBJ1-2; no clear D gene. V shed 2 bases and J shed 4 bases, with 14 bases lying between them. CDR1 and CDR2 (germline): MNHNS, SASEGT. The CDR3 totals 15 residues. In DNA, the CDR3 is TGTGCCAGCAGTGAACGAGGAGGGTTGGCCTATGGCTACACCTTC. Protein: CASSERGGLAYGYTF.

CDR3 nucleotides: TGTGCCAGCAGCTTACTACAGCCGGGACAGTCTGAAGCTTTCTTT. Protein product: CASSLLQPGQSEAFF. J is TRBJ1-1 and V is TRBV5-5, with 7 bases aligning to TRBD1. This CDR3 comprises 15 residues. The V gene end was trimmed by 2 bases and the J gene end by 6 bases; junction bases not matched to a gene: 10. Germline CDR1 reads SGHKS; CDR2 reads YYEKEE (reference sequence). Supplemented by reference TRBV5-5 and TRBJ1-1, the full variable domain reads DAGVTQSPTHLIKTRGQQVTLRCSPISGHKSVSWYQQVLGQGPQFIFQYYEKEERGRGNFPDRFSARQFPNYSSELNVNALLLGDSALYLCASSLLQPGQSEAFFGQGTRLTVV.

V is TRBV5-1 and J is TRBJ2-5; 12 bases align to TRBD2. CDR3 length: 15 amino acids. Germline V CDR1 and CDR2: SGHRS, YFSETQ. V lost 4 bases and J lost 2; bases outside the gene matches: 3. CDR3 sequence: CASSGGTSGQETQYF. CDR3 coding DNA: TGCGCCAGCAGCGGGGGGACTAGCGGGCAAGAGACCCAGTACTTC.

The chain couples TRBV6-5 to TRBJ1-5; D is undetermined. Looked up from germline, CDR1 is MNHEY and CDR2 is SVGAGI. Trimming removed 0 bases from V and 7 bases from J, with 13 bases in between. This CDR3 is built from 15 residues. The CDR3 nucleotides read TGTGCCAGCAGTTACTCGAACCGGGGAGGCCAGCCCCAGCATTTT. Translation gives CASSYSNRGGQPQHF.

This chain uses TRBV7-2 with TRBJ2-7; 10 nucleotides align to TRBD1. This CDR3 has 16 amino acids. Germline-derived CDR1 and CDR2 are SGHTA and FQGNSA. The V gene end was trimmed by 4 bases and the J gene end by 4 bases; junction bases not matched to a gene: 10. The CDR3 coding sequence is TGTGCCAGCAGCTCATACAGTTCGGGACAGGGGTACGAGCAGTACTTC. Its translation is CASSSYSSGQGYEQYF.

The V and J genes are TRBV27 and TRBJ1-1; TRBD1 agrees at 7 bases. The CDR3 sequence is 15 residues long. Germline V gene sequence: CDR1 MNHEY, CDR2 SMNVEV (reference sequence). V was clipped by 4 bases and J by 4 bases; unmatched bases: 9. DNA of the CDR3: TGTGCCAGCAGTTACACAGGGGATCTCGGCACTGAAGCTTTCTTT. Translation gives CASSYTGDLGTEAFF.

This CDR3 reads CASSQAIQETQYF. CDR3 nucleotides: TGTGCCAGCTCACAGGCCATACAAGAGACCCAGTACTTC. The chain uses TRBV19 and TRBJ2-5, with D tentatively TRBD1 (5 bases). The ends were cut back, 9 bases at V and 2 bases at J, with 13 bases in the middle. This CDR3 has 13 amino acids. Germline CDR1 is LNHDA and CDR2 is SQIVND (reference sequence).

The chain uses TRBV5-1 and TRBJ2-7; possibly TRBD2 for D (5 bases). The V and J ends lost 2 bases and 4 bases respectively, with 10 bases between them. The CDR3 is made up of 13 amino acids. Germline-derived CDR1 and CDR2 are SGHRS and YFSETQ. This chain's CDR3 is CASSLGGKYEQYF. CDR3 sequence (DNA): TGCGCCAGCAGCTTAGGAGGAAAGTACGAGCAGTACTTC. The whole variable domain, filled in from reference TRBV5-1 and TRBJ2-7, reads KAGVTQTPRYLIKTRGQQVTLSCSPISGHRSVSWYQQTPGQGLQFLFEYFSETQRNKGNFPGRFSGRQFSNSRSEMNVSTLELGDSALYLCASSLGGKYEQYFGPGTRLTVT.

The chain couples TRBV19 to TRBJ1-6; D may be TRBD1 (6 bases). From germline, CDR1 is LNHDA and CDR2 SQIVND (reference sequence). V lost 6 bases, J lost 4 bases, and 10 bases lay in between. This CDR3 contains 14 residues. The CDR3 DNA sequence: TGTGCCAGTAGACCCAGGGGATATAATTCACCCCTCCACTTT. It encodes CASRPRGYNSPLHF. Using reference TRBV19 and TRBJ1-6 for the parts outside the CDR3, the full variable domain is DGGITQSPKYLFRKEGQNVTLSCEQNLNHDAMYWYRQDPGQGLRLIYYSQIVNDFQKGDIAEGYSVSREKKESFPLTVTSAQKNPTAFYLCASRPRGYNSPLHFGNGTRLTVT.

Of note for this clone: Within the sample, other DNA sequences also encode this same CDR3. This sequence joins TRBV20-1 and TRBJ1-5; D gene ambiguous. The CDR3 is 14 residues long. The ends were cut back, 3 bases at V and 0 bases at J, with 9 bases in the middle. Germline V lookup: CDR1 DFQATT, CDR2 SNEGSKA (reference sequence). The CDR3 sequence: CSASSGYSNQPQHF. The CDR3 DNA reads TGCAGTGCTAGTTCGGGGTATAGCAATCAGCCCCAGCATTTT.

The chain uses TRBV7-3 and TRBJ2-3, with 10 bases lining up with TRBD1. Per germline, CDR1 SGHTA and CDR2 FQGTGA. Trimming removed 5 bases from V and 3 bases from J; junction bases left unmatched: 5. This CDR3 is 15 amino acids long. The CDR3 DNA is TGTGCCAGCAGCCCGGACAGGGGGAAAACAGATACGCAGTATTTT. As protein: CASSPDRGKTDTQYF.

The rearrangement joins TRBV4-2 to TRBJ2-2, with D perhaps TRBD2 (7 bases). The germline gives CDR1 LGHNA, CDR2 YNFKEQ. The CDR3 loop spans 16 amino acids. V dropped 1 base and J dropped 5 bases, with 14 bases sitting between them. The CDR3 coding sequence is TGTGCCAGCAGCCAAGGTGGGGGGGCCTGGACCGGGGAGCTGTTTTTT. It is translated as CASSQGGGAWTGELFF.

The chain links TRBV5-1 to TRBJ1-1; no firm D call. V lost 4 bases and J lost 5, with 12 bases in between. The CDR3 runs 13 residues. Germline CDR1 is SGHRS and CDR2 is YFSETQ. CDR3 sequence: CASSPMTGTEAFF. CDR3 bases: TGCGCCAGCAGCCCCATGACGGGAACTGAAGCTTTCTTT.

This clone was seen a single time. This rearrangement joins TRBV25-1 to TRBJ1-1; D is ambiguous. The V end was cut by 3 bases, the J end by 3 bases, with 8 bases between. CDR3 length: 13 residues. The germline V gene has CDR1 MGHDK and CDR2 SYGVNS. The CDR3 region is CASSDGWHTEAFF. DNA of the CDR3: TGTGCCAGCAGTGATGGTTGGCACACTGAAGCTTTCTTT.

The chain uses TRBV5-1 and TRBJ2-2; 10 bases match TRBD1. There are 16 residues in the CDR3. The V gene's germline CDR1 is SGHRS and CDR2 YFSETQ. With V trimmed by 5 bases and J by 4 bases, 8 bases remained unmatched. CDR3 nucleotide sequence: TGCGCCAGCAGGGACACGGGACAGGGGCCCACCGGGGAGCTGTTTTTT. Amino acids: CASRDTGQGPTGELFF.

The rearrangement links TRBV7-6 to TRBJ2-2, with 9 nucleotides matching TRBD1. CDR3 length: 15 residues. The V segment lost 4 bases and the J segment 6 bases; nucleotides outside the gene matches: 6. CDR1 and CDR2 (germline): SGHVS, FNYEAQ. The CDR3 loop reads CASSSETGGAGELFF. The CDR3 DNA follows: TGTGCCAGCAGCTCGGAGACAGGGGGGGCCGGGGAGCTGTTTTTT.

V gene TRBV5-4 combines with J gene TRBJ2-5; 12 positions match TRBD1. V gave up 0 bases and J gave up 4 bases; unmatched junction bases: 4. The V gene's germline CDR1 is SGHNT and CDR2 YYREEE (reference sequence). The CDR3 has 16 residues. CDR3 amino acids: CASSLGGTGGGETQYF. The CDR3 coding sequence is TGTGCCAGCAGCTTGGGCGGGACAGGGGGCGGAGAGACCCAGTACTTC. Complete variable domain (other parts from reference TRBV5-4 and TRBJ2-5): ETGVTQSPTHLIKTRGQQVTLRCSSQSGHNTVSWYQQALGQGPQFIFQYYREEENGRGNFPPRFSGLQFPNYSSELNVNALELDDSALYLCASSLGGTGGGETQYFGPGTRLLVL.

V and J are TRBV5-4 and TRBJ1-1; perhaps TRBD1 as D (6 bases). The V gene lost 4 bases and the J gene lost 5 bases, with 18 bases spanning the gap. The CDR3 spans 15 residues. Germline V gene lookup returns CDR1 SGHNT and CDR2 YYREEE (reference sequence). CDR3 sequence: CASSQGRRNSTEAFF. The CDR3 DNA follows: TGTGCCAGCAGCCAGGGGCGCCGGAATTCGACTGAAGCTTTCTTT. The full variable domain, its missing parts supplied by reference TRBV5-4 and TRBJ1-1, is ETGVTQSPTHLIKTRGQQVTLRCSSQSGHNTVSWYQQALGQGPQFIFQYYREEENGRGNFPPRFSGLQFPNYSSELNVNALELDDSALYLCASSQGRRNSTEAFFGQGTRLTVV.

The J gene is TRBJ2-3, the V gene TRBV7-9; 8 bases align to TRBD2. The CDR3 is 16 amino acids. Germline V gene sequence: CDR1 SEHNR, CDR2 FQNEAQ (reference sequence). Germline trimming cut 5 bases from V and 1 base from J; bases unmatched to any gene: 8. CDR3 in DNA: TGTGCCAGCAGCCCCAGAGAAGCGGGGGGCACAGATACGCAGTATTTT. Protein product: CASSPREAGGTDTQYF.

This clone was found once. V and J are TRBV4-1 and TRBJ1-5; the match to TRBD1 covers 11 bases. This CDR3 region has 14 residues. CDR1 MGHRA and CDR2 YSYEKL come from the germline V gene. V lost 4 bases, J lost 9 bases, and 5 bases stayed unmatched. The CDR3 DNA reads as TGCGCCAGCAGCCGAGGACAGGGGGCTACGCCCCAGCATTTT. Protein: CASSRGQGATPQHF.

This rearrangement joins TRBV5-1 to TRBJ1-2; possible D gene TRBD1, 5 bases. This CDR3 contains 14 residues. V lost 0 bases and J 4 bases, leaving 10 bases between the germline ends. CDR1 is SGHRS, CDR2 YFSETQ, per germline. DNA of the CDR3: TGCGCCAGCAGCTTGGCGGGCAGGGTCTATGGCTACACCTTC. This codes for CASSLAGRVYGYTF.